Below, 14 T cell receptor beta chains from the same sample are listed, as sequenced in a study of shared clonotypes between healthy human individuals. Naive CD8 populations comprised CD45RO-negative cells positively selected for CCR7, excluding terminally differentiated effector memory CD45RA+ cells. Generated by immunoSEQ multiplex PCR, the TCRdb table keeps only in-frame clones and is missing some. The top ten clones hold around 1.7% of a sample with some 2,100,000 clones, about 92% of them seen once. The material sequenced was naive CD8+ T cells from PBMCs. Receptors originate from a man younger than 35 in good health. Some clones in this sample may be carry-over from other donors' samples.

The count of this clone is one. The V gene is TRBV5-6, the J gene TRBJ2-2; D uncertain. V was clipped by 3 bases and J by 3 bases, with 6 bases between them. The CDR3 consists of 13 residues. Germline CDR1 SGHDT, CDR2 YYEEEE. For the CDR3, the DNA is TGTGCCAGCAGCTGGAGATACACCGGGGAGCTGTTTTTT. It translates to CASSWRYTGELFF.

The chain is built from TRBV11-2 and TRBJ2-1, with D perhaps matching TRBD2 (6 bases). Germline CDR1 is SGHAT and CDR2 is FQNNGV. Trimming stripped 4 bases from V and 6 bases from J, with 13 bases between. The CDR3 consists of 14 residues. CDR3 nucleotide sequence: TGTGCCAGCAGCTGGGGCGGGAAAACCAATGAGCAGTTCTTC. Translating it yields CASSWGGKTNEQFF.

V is TRBV18 and J is TRBJ1-1; 8 nucleotides match TRBD1. Germline values: CDR1 KGHSH, CDR2 LQKENI. There are 14 residues in the CDR3. J was trimmed by 5 bases and V by 3 bases; bases with no gene match: 5. CDR3 protein: CASSPDRGGTEAFF. CDR3 DNA: TGTGCCAGCTCACCCGACAGGGGCGGAACTGAAGCTTTCTTT.

V and J are TRBV27 and TRBJ1-4; no clear D. V shed 5 bases and J shed 7 bases, with 14 bases lying between them. CDR1 and CDR2 (germline): MNHEY, SMNVEV (reference sequence). CDR3 length equals 14 residues. The CDR3 spells CASSPTPDSEKLFF. The CDR3 DNA reads as TGTGCCAGCAGTCCAACCCCGGATTCTGAAAAACTGTTTTTT.

The chain carries TRBV19 and TRBJ1-5; no definite D call. The CDR3 consists of 15 residues. CDR1 is LNHDA, CDR2 SQIVND, per germline (reference sequence). Trimming removed 1 base at V and 9 bases at J, with 16 bases between. CDR3 protein: CASSIARSGQGPQHF. The CDR3 nucleotides are TGTGCCAGTAGTATAGCTCGGTCCGGTCAAGGGCCCCAGCATTTT.

The V gene is TRBV13, the J gene TRBJ2-1; TRBD2 matches 9 bases. V was clipped by 7 bases and J by 3 bases; unmatched bases: 7. CDR1 and CDR2 from the germline V gene are PRHDT and FYEKMQ (reference sequence). CDR3 length equals 15 residues. The CDR3 region is CASNIAGELYNEQFF. CDR3 coding DNA: TGTGCCAGCAACATAGCGGGAGAGCTCTACAATGAGCAGTTCTTC.

The rearrangement links TRBV29-1 to TRBJ2-3; perhaps TRBD1 as D (7 bases). Germline assignment: CDR1 SQVTM and CDR2 ANQGSEA. This CDR3 region has 19 residues. V was shortened by 7 bases and J by 2 bases, with 31 bases between the two germline ends. The CDR3 DNA is TGCAGCGGAGGGGGGTTTGCGGGACAGCTTAAAACCTACACAGATACGCAGTATTTT. The encoded protein is CSGGGFAGQLKTYTDTQYF.

The rearrangement joins TRBV29-1 to TRBJ2-7, with 9 bases matching TRBD1. The CDR3 runs to 14 residues. V trimming: 7 bases; J trimming: 2 bases; junction bases outside the gene matches: 9. From germline, CDR1 is SQVTM and CDR2 ANQGSEA. The CDR3 protein is CSAVDRGITYEQYF. In DNA, the CDR3 is TGCAGCGCCGTCGACAGGGGGATCACCTACGAGCAGTACTTC.

This chain connects TRBV9 to TRBJ2-5, with 7 bases matching TRBD2. The CDR3 spans 15 residues. The germline CDR1 and CDR2 sequences are SGDLS and YYNGEE. V dropped 4 bases and J dropped 2; count of bases not matched to a gene: 8. The CDR3 region has the DNA TGTGCCAGCAGCACGGCGGGGGTCGGACAAGAGACCCAGTACTTC. Amino acids: CASSTAGVGQETQYF. Combining the CDR3 with reference TRBV9 and TRBJ2-5 gives the whole variable domain DSGVTQTPKHLITATGQRVTLRCSPRSGDLSVYWYQQSLDQGLQFLIQYYNGEERAKGNILERFSAQQFPDLHSELNLSSLELGDSALYFCASSTAGVGQETQYFGPGTRLLVL.

The chain has TRBV7-8 and TRBJ1-4; D not resolved. The V end was cut by 5 bases, the J end by 2 bases, with 3 bases between. This CDR3 is 12 amino acids long. Germline CDR1 is SGHVS and CDR2 is FQNEAQ. CDR3 region: CASSRTNEKLFF. The CDR3, as DNA: TGTGCCAGCAGCCGGACTAATGAAAAACTGTTTTTT.

This chain uses TRBV7-8 with TRBJ2-1; D could derive from TRBD1 or TRBD2 (5 bases each). Trimming stripped 5 bases from V and 3 bases from J, with 17 bases between. Germline values: CDR1 SGHVS, CDR2 FQNEAQ. This CDR3 contains 16 residues. CDR3 nucleotides: TGTGCCAGCAGCATCCCGGGAAGCGGACACTACAATGAGCAGTTCTTC. It codes for CASSIPGSGHYNEQFF.

Here the CDR3 reads CASSGAWANQETQYF. The CDR3 DNA is TGTGCCAGTAGTGGCGCTTGGGCCAACCAAGAGACCCAGTACTTC. This chain uses TRBV19 with TRBJ2-5, with D unresolved. Germline V CDR1 and CDR2: LNHDA, SQIVND (reference sequence). The CDR3 has 15 amino acids. Trimming took 5 bases from V and 0 from J, leaving 13 bases between them. Full variable domain (remainder filled in from reference TRBV19 and TRBJ2-5): DGGITQSPKYLFRKEGQNVTLSCEQNLNHDAMYWYRQDPGQGLRLIYYSQIVNDFQKGDIAEGYSVSREKKESFPLTVTSAQKNPTAFYLCASSGAWANQETQYFGPGTRLLVL.

The rearrangement joins TRBV2 to TRBJ2-2; D possibly matches TRBD1 or TRBD2 (5 bases each). The V end was cut by 9 bases, the J end by 8 bases, with 16 bases between. Germline V CDR1 and CDR2: SNHLY, FYNNEI. The CDR3 sequence is 13 residues long. The CDR3 is CARKRLQGGELFF. For the CDR3, the DNA is TGTGCCAGAAAGCGGCTCCAGGGAGGGGAGCTGTTTTTT.

The V call is TRBV27, the J call TRBJ2-2; D may match TRBD1 or TRBD2 (5 bases each). The CDR3 is made up of 18 amino acids. V was clipped by 4 bases and J by 6 bases, with 24 bases between them. Germline values: CDR1 MNHEY, CDR2 SMNVEV (reference sequence). The CDR3 DNA is TGTGCCAGCAGTTCACGCGAACTGATAGGTGGGGGATCCGGGGAGCTGTTTTTT. This translates into CASSSRELIGGGSGELFF.